This T cell receptor beta chain stems from a study of Ad26.COV2.S vaccination and SARS-CoV-2 variants. Overall study findings and caveats: Spike-specific responses of CD8+ and CD4+ T cells were reported to display substantial breadth after vaccination. Vaccinated individuals (as opposed to placebo recipients) had higher spike-specific TCR breadth. Vaccinees and placebo recipients showed similar non-spike TCR breadth. Using TCR breadth and depth analyses may have led to underestimated total T cell responses.

V lost 4 bases to trimming and J lost 3 bases, with 12 bases between them. Germline assignment: CDR1 LGHNA and CDR2 YSLEER. CDR3 length: 14 amino acids. The table came from immunoSEQ multiplex PCR; TCRdb's copy has only in-frame clones and leaves some out. Of roughly 140,000 clones listed, about nine tenths are singletons. This clone was seen only a few times. What it binds is unknown. The chain carries TRBV4-3 and TRBJ1-2, with D possibly TRBD1 on 5 matching bases. The material sequenced was peripheral blood, taken after recovery from COVID-19. This clonotype originated in a human donor who had recovered from COVID-19. This CDR3 reads CASSPAGRDYGYTF. DNA for the CDR3: TGCGCCAGCAGCCCCGCAGGGAGGGACTATGGCTACACCTTC.